The 24 T cell receptor beta chains listed next were all sequenced from one sample in a study of breast tumors, draining lymph nodes, adjacent tissues. TCRdb re-derived calls from the multiplex PCR reads in MiXCR, one entry per CDR3 protein. The table lists approximately 200,000 distinct CDR3 sequences, about 32% of them singletons. Axillary draining lymph nodes of breast cancer patients supplied the node samples. The sample taken for sequencing was axillary lymph node tissue. The source is a female donor with breast cancer. Some clones in this sample may be carry-over from other donors' samples.

At least ten counts were recorded for this clonotype. The chain carries TRBV30 and TRBJ1-3; D unclear. V shed 5 bases and J shed 0 bases, with 8 bases lying between them. The CDR3 extends over 13 amino acids. Germline loops: CDR1 GTSNPN, CDR2 SVGIG (reference sequence). The CDR3 sequence is CAWGLNSGNTIYF. The CDR3 DNA follows: TGTGCCTGGGGCTTGAACTCTGGAAACACCATATATTTT.

This clonotype has at least ten counts. This chain joins TRBV15 and TRBJ2-3, with no clear D. This CDR3 region has 15 residues. The V end lost 3 bases, the J end lost 6 bases, and 16 bases lay between the germline ends. Looked up from germline, CDR1 is LNHNV and CDR2 is YYDKDF (reference sequence). The chain's CDR3 is CATSSPSVSRDTQYF. CDR3 sequence (DNA): TGTGCCACCAGCAGTCCGTCAGTCTCTCGGGATACGCAGTATTTT.

This clonotype was seen just once. Since the CDR3 does not end with the conserved phenylalanine or tryptophan, this likely comes from a read error. V gene TRBV19 combines with J gene TRBJ2-1; TRBD1 might be the D (8 bases). V lost 3 bases and J 8 bases, leaving 35 bases between the germline ends. From germline, CDR1 is LNHDA and CDR2 SQIVND (reference sequence). This CDR3 comprises 21 residues. This chain's CDR3 is CASSMGQANTGEGRVFHEQFL. The CDR3 DNA reads TGTGCCAGTAGTATGGGACAGGCGAACACCGGGGAGGGCCGGGTCTTCCATGAGCAGTTCTTA.

This clonotype turned up a few times. A single base separates this from a much larger clone, so it may be a read error. This sequence joins TRBV5-1 and TRBJ2-7; D remains ambiguous. This CDR3 region has 13 residues. The germline gives CDR1 SGHRS, CDR2 YFSETQ. This chain's CDR3 is CASSLTASYDQYF. Here the CDR3 DNA reads TGCGCCAGCAGCTTGACGGCCTCCTACGACCAGTACTTC.

At least ten counts were recorded for this clonotype. The chain recombines TRBV6-1 with TRBJ2-3; 10 bases are a match to TRBD2. Trimming removed 6 bases from V and 5 bases from J; junction bases left unmatched: 8. Germline values: CDR1 MNHNS, CDR2 SASEGT. The CDR3 length is 15 residues. CDR3 sequence reads: CASSLSGGAGDTQYF. Written as DNA, the CDR3 is TGTGCCAGCAGCTTGAGCGGGGGGGCTGGAGATACGCAGTATTTT.

The gene calls are TRBV5-4 and TRBJ1-1, with no clear D. The CDR3 loop spans 13 amino acids. From germline, CDR1 is SGHNT and CDR2 YYREEE (reference sequence). V shed 4 bases and J shed 0 bases, with 7 bases lying between them. CDR3 in amino acids: CASSTEMNTEAFF. CDR3 DNA sequence: TGTGCCAGCAGCACAGAGATGAACACTGAAGCTTTCTTT.

This clonotype has just one count. This chain links TRBV20-1 with TRBJ1-6, with 7 bases aligning to TRBD1. The junction had 12 bases not matched to a gene; V was cut back by 2 bases and J by 14 bases. The CDR3 spans 14 residues. Germline loops: CDR1 DFQATT, CDR2 SNEGSKA (reference sequence). CDR3 sequence (DNA): TGCAGTGCTAGATTGGGACAGTACGATCGGTCCCTCCACTTT. It codes for CSARLGQYDRSLHF.

This clonotype was recorded many times. J is TRBJ2-1 and V is TRBV2; D unclear. The CDR3 length is 14 residues. Trimming stripped 7 bases from V and 0 bases from J, with 10 bases between. CDR1 is SNHLY, CDR2 FYNNEI, per germline. This chain's CDR3 is CASKTSSSYNEQFF. In DNA form, the CDR3 reads TGTGCCAGCAAGACCTCGAGCTCCTACAATGAGCAGTTCTTC.

This clonotype was detected a few times. One base away lies a much larger clone, so this may be a sequencing read error. The chain couples TRBV9 to TRBJ2-2, with TRBD1 matching 9 bases. The germline gives CDR1 SGDLS, CDR2 YYNGEE. This CDR3 has 16 residues. As DNA, the CDR3 is TGTGCCAGCAGCGTAGGGGGACAGGGCCGTTTAGGGGCGCTGTTTTTT. Residues: CASSVGGQGRLGALFF.

In regard to this clonotype: The DNA is left out, because the CDR3 cannot be placed on it with certainty; the CDR3 is given as TCRdb lists it. V usage is TRBV7-2 and J usage is TRBJ1-5; the table's D call TRBD1 went unverified against the DNA. Germline V gene lookup returns CDR1 SGHTA and CDR2 FQGNSA. Counting both end residues, the CDR3 totals 21 amino acids. This CDR3 is CASSPWDGLDTQYFGPGTRHF.

The chain is built from TRBV11-2 and TRBJ2-7, with unresolved D. V lost 2 bases and J 4 bases, leaving 12 bases between the germline ends. The CDR3 loop spans 14 amino acids. Germline V lookup: CDR1 SGHAT, CDR2 FQNNGV. CDR3 coding DNA: TGTGCCAGCAGCTTATCCCGGAGCTCGTACGAGCAGTACTTC. Its protein product is CASSLSRSSYEQYF.

The chain recombines TRBV10-1 with TRBJ2-7, with 8 positions matching TRBD1. This CDR3 spans 12 amino acids. Germline V CDR1 and CDR2: WNHNN, SYGVQD (reference sequence). V was clipped by 8 bases and J by 4 bases; unmatched bases: 4. This CDR3 is CASSGGSYEQYF. The CDR3 DNA follows: TGCGCCAGCTCAGGGGGCTCTTACGAGCAGTACTTC.

As to this clonotype: At one end the junction does not follow the germline gene, possibly because of a read error. The chain couples TRBV7-7 to TRBJ2-5, with 10 bases that match TRBD1. The germline V gene has CDR1 SSHAT and CDR2 FNYEAQ (reference sequence). The CDR3 contains 19 residues. The CDR3 DNA reads TGTGCTAGCAGCTTAGGAAGGGCTAGCGTGGGACAGGGGAGGGAGACCCAGTACTTC. This translates into CASSLGRASVGQGRETQYF.

On this clonotype: This may be a read error, as it is one base from a much larger clone. The CDR3 reads CSAGGRDNEQFF. In DNA form, the CDR3 reads TGCAGTGCCGGGGGGAGGGACAATGAGCAGTTCTTC. The V gene is TRBV20-1, the J gene TRBJ2-1; the match to TRBD2 covers 7 bases. The CDR3 runs to 12 residues. Looked up from germline, CDR1 is DFQATT and CDR2 is SNEGSKA (reference sequence). The J segment lost 5 bases and the V segment lost 6 bases, leaving 4 bases of the junction unmatched.

This clonotype is labeled as medium-sized. The chain couples TRBV2 to TRBJ2-6, with 7 bases identical to TRBD1. The CDR3 totals 12 residues. Germline CDR1 is SNHLY and CDR2 is FYNNEI. The V gene end was trimmed by 5 bases and the J gene end by 9 bases; junction bases not matched to a gene: 1. The DNA for the CDR3 is TGTGCCAGCAGTTACAGGGGCAACGTCCTGACTTTC. Translated: CASSYRGNVLTF.

This chain joins TRBV29-1 and TRBJ1-1; TRBD1 matches at 11 bases. The CDR3 runs 14 residues. Per germline, CDR1 SQVTM and CDR2 ANQGSEA. The V segment lost 5 bases and the J segment 1 base; nucleotides outside the gene matches: 3. For the CDR3, the DNA is TGCAGCGTTACGGACAGGGGGCGGAACACTGAAGCTTTCTTT. Its protein is CSVTDRGRNTEAFF.

About this clonotype: A junction end diverges from the germline sequence, so it may reflect a read error. The J gene is TRBJ1-6, the V gene TRBV20-1; TRBD1 matches 7 bases. Per the germline V gene, CDR1 is DFQATT and CDR2 is SNEGSKA (reference sequence). CDR3 size: 14 residues. CDR3 sequence (DNA): TGCAGTGCTAGCGGAGGGGGCCATAATTCCCCCCTCCACTTT. Amino acid sequence: CSASGGGHNSPLHF.

This clonotype was found a few times. In nucleotides, the CDR3 is TGTGCCAGCAGTCGAGTAGGGGGGGGACGATCCTACGAGCAGTACTTC. Translated, it gives CASSRVGGGRSYEQYF. This chain connects TRBV28 to TRBJ2-7; possible D gene TRBD2, 7 bases. The germline V gene encodes CDR1 MDHEN and CDR2 SYDVKM. V was clipped by 5 bases and J by 1 base, with 18 bases between them. The CDR3 loop spans 16 amino acids.

This chain links TRBV7-6 with TRBJ2-3; no firm D call. Trimming removed 5 bases from V and 4 bases from J, with 19 bases in between. The V gene's germline CDR1 is SGHVS and CDR2 FNYEAQ. The CDR3 runs 16 residues. CDR3 region: CASSVPDLGQSDTQYF. CDR3 nucleotides: TGTGCCAGCAGCGTACCGGACCTTGGGCAATCAGATACGCAGTATTTT.

The chain recombines TRBV6-1 with TRBJ2-2, with TRBD2 identical over 10 bases. There are 16 residues in the CDR3. CDR1 is MNHNS and CDR2 is SASEGT in the germline V gene. The V segment lost 4 bases and the J segment 2 bases; nucleotides outside the gene matches: 4. The chain's CDR3 is CASSVERGGNTGELFF. The CDR3 DNA reads as TGTGCCAGCAGTGTTGAGCGGGGGGGCAACACCGGGGAGCTGTTTTTT.

To note about this clonotype: The conserved closing phenylalanine or tryptophan is absent in this CDR3, likely reflecting a read error. The chain couples TRBV19 to TRBJ2-2; 10 nucleotides align to TRBD2. The CDR3 is 16 amino acids. The V gene's germline CDR1 is LNHDA and CDR2 SQIVND (reference sequence). CDR3 DNA: TGCGCCAGTAGTAAGAAAGGAGCGGGAGGGCCGTTGGAGCTGTTTTCT. This gives the protein CASSKKGAGGPLELFS.

This clonotype was detected ten times or more. The J gene is TRBJ2-7, the V gene TRBV30; D possibly corresponds to TRBD1 (5 bases). The CDR3 runs to 13 residues. Per the germline V gene, CDR1 is GTSNPN and CDR2 is SVGIG (reference sequence). Trimming removed 5 bases at V and 4 bases at J, with 15 bases between. CDR3 nucleotide sequence: TGTGCCTGGCTGGACAAATTTTCGTACGAGCAGTACTTC. It yields the protein CAWLDKFSYEQYF.

This clonotype showed up many times. The V call is TRBV12-3 or TRBV12-4, the J call TRBJ1-6; 7 nucleotides match TRBD1. This CDR3 contains 14 residues. J lost 7 bases, V lost 7 bases, and 7 bases had no gene match. The CDR3 spells CASISDRENSPLHF. CDR3 nucleotide sequence: TGTGCCAGCATTTCCGACAGGGAGAATTCACCCCTCCACTTT.

This clonotype was observed many times. V gene TRBV5-1 combines with J gene TRBJ2-1; 8 bases align to TRBD2. V gave up 0 bases and J gave up 5 bases; unmatched junction bases: 4. The CDR3 length is 15 residues. CDR1 is SGHRS, CDR2 YFSETQ, per germline. The CDR3 DNA reads TGCGCCAGCAGCTTGGAAGCGGGGGAGAACAATGAGCAGTTCTTC. It translates to CASSLEAGENNEQFF.